This T cell receptor (beta chain) originates from a study of technical replicates of blood from a few donors. V shed 5 bases and J shed 0 bases, with 8 bases lying between them. CDR1 and CDR2 (germline): MNHEY, SMNVEV (reference sequence). This CDR3 has 14 amino acids. Profiled with immunoSEQ multiplex PCR; TCRdb holds only in-frame clones, not every one. The table records roughly 100,000 clones, 95% of them present only once. Sequencing used T cells isolated from PBMCs. The clonotype comes from a human donor in good health. V is TRBV27 and J is TRBJ2-1; no reliable D call. The CDR3 here is CASSIASSYNEQFF. The CDR3 DNA reads TGTGCCAGCAGTATAGCAAGCTCCTACAATGAGCAGTTCTTC.